This T cell receptor beta chain was profiled in a study of blood T cell repertoires in COVID-19. In the study's own analysis: Reference gene primer amplification yielded estimated nucleated cell counts. This table comes from immunoSEQ multiplex PCR, and its TCRdb copy is limited to in-frame clones, with some not included. That table supplies the V and J calls and clone size; D and trimming were determined from the DNA. The sample lists about 59,000 clones, about 80% occurring once. This clone has more than one count but fewer than ten. CDR3 size: 12 residues. Germline V lookup: CDR1 MNHEY, CDR2 SVGAGI. The ends were cut back, 7 bases at V and 2 bases at J, with 7 bases in the middle.

The material sequenced was peripheral blood. This sequence was found in a man aged 55-75 years with acute or convalescent COVID-19. The V call is TRBV6-5, the J call TRBJ2-3; unclear D gene. The CDR3 nucleotides are TGTGCCAGCACCCCCCTCACAGATACGCAGTATTTT. Translation: CASTPLTDTQYF.